The sequence of this T cell receptor beta chain was determined in a study of cytomegalovirus exposure and HLA in healthy donors. The study, taken as a whole, reports: As was reported, the classifier diagnosed cytomegalovirus status with high specificity and sensitivity. A few CMV-associated chains proved CMV antigen-specific in vitro.

The CDR3 contains 12 residues. Germline V CDR1 and CDR2: MNHNY, SVGAGI (reference sequence). Losses at the gene ends were 6 bases for V and 10 bases for J; bases not matched to a gene: 6. TCRdb keeps only in-frame clones here, not all; method: immunoSEQ multiplex PCR. Counted here are some 110,000 clones, 88% occurring once; the ten biggest clones make up 1.5% to 2%. As for this clone: Its cognate antigen is unknown.

This receptor was identified in a woman aged 18-29 years in good health and CMV-seropositive. The sample comprised PBMCs. V and J are TRBV6-6 and TRBJ1-1; 9 nucleotides align to TRBD1. The DNA for the CDR3 is TGTGCCAGCAGCCGAGACAGGGGGGGAGCTTTCTTT. This gives the protein CASSRDRGGAFF.